The clone carrying this T cell receptor (beta chain) has more than one count but fewer than ten. These data belong to a study of blood T cell repertoires in COVID-19. The table came from immunoSEQ multiplex PCR; TCRdb's copy has only in-frame clones and leaves some out. Altogether about 140,000 clones are present, roughly 79% being singletons, with the ten largest covering about 3.2%. In assigning cohorts, the study relied on participant-reported clinical history. Trimming removed 1 base from V and 7 bases from J; junction bases left unmatched: 7. The CDR3 length is 15 residues. The germline gives CDR1 LNHDA, CDR2 SQIVND (reference sequence).

Sequenced material: PBMCs or T cells enriched from blood (not recorded which). The receptor's source is a woman in her 50s who had recovered from COVID-19. The chain couples TRBV19 to TRBJ1-5; TRBD1 aligns across 7 bases. The CDR3 region is CASSIGWQGDQPQHF. The CDR3 coding sequence is TGTGCCAGTAGTATAGGTTGGCAGGGGGACCAGCCCCAGCATTTT.